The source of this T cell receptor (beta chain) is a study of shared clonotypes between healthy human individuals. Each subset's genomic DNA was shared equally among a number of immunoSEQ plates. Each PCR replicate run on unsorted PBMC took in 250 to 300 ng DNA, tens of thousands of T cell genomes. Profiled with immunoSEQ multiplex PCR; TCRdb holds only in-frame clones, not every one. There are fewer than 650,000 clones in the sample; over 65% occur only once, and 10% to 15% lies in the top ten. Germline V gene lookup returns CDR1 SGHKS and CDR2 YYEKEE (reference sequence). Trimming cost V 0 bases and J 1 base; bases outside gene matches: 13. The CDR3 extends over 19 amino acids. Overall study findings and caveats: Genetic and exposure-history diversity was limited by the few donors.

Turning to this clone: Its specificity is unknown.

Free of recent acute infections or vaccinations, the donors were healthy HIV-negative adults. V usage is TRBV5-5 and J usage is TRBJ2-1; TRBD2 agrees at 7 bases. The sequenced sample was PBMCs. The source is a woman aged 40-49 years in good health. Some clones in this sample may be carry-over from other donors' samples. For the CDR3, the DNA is TGTGCCAGCAGCTTGGTGTGGTTCCCCGGGGAGGGATCCTACAATGAGCAGTTCTTC. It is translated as CASSLVWFPGEGSYNEQFF.